The rows below give T cell receptor beta chains drawn from one sample of a study of cytomegalovirus exposure and HLA in healthy donors. The table came from immunoSEQ multiplex PCR; TCRdb's copy has only in-frame clones and leaves some out. The sample contains about 150,000 clones, over 70% of which appear only once. The sample comprised PBMCs. These TCRs come from a woman in her forties in good health and CMV-seronegative. Each CDR3 is given with its conserved first and last residue. The D gene is left open where the match is weak. Clone size, where shown, is once, few, many, or a class for clones that have expanded.

j_gene | d_gene | abundance | v_gene | CDR3aa | CDR3nt
TRBJ2-3 | TRBD1 | NA | TRBV7-9 | CASSLLGQELQTDTQYF | TGTGCCAGCAGCTTACTGGGACAGGAGCTGCAGACAGATACGCAGTATTTT
TRBJ1-2 | TRBD1 | NA | TRBV12-5 | CASGLEQGMGGYTF | TGTGCTAGTGGTCTAGAACAGGGGATGGGTGGCTACACCTTC
TRBJ2-1 | NA | NA | TRBV7-6 | CASTLSLAHNEQFF | TGTGCCAGCACCCTCTCCCTAGCCCACAATGAGCAGTTCTTC
TRBJ1-1 | TRBD1 | NA | TRBV6-4 | CASSDSTGLGTEAFF | TGTGCCAGCAGTGACTCGACAGGGTTGGGCACTGAAGCTTTCTTT
TRBJ1-1 | NA | NA | TRBV7-6 | CASSLSGGNTEAFF | TGTGCCAGCAGCTTAAGCGGGGGTAACACTGAAGCTTTCTTT
TRBJ1-4 | NA | once | TRBV15 | CATSRDIALEKLFF | TGTGCCACCAGCAGAGACATAGCTTTAGAAAAACTGTTTTTT
TRBJ1-2 | TRBD1 | NA | TRBV10-3 | CAISPWTGILANYGYTF | TGTGCCATCAGTCCATGGACAGGGATCCTGGCTAACTATGGCTACACCTTC
TRBJ2-1 | TRBD2 | NA | TRBV5-1 | CASSPTSGALPGGNEQFF | TGCGCCAGCAGCCCAACTAGCGGGGCTCTCCCGGGGGGCAATGAGCAGTTCTTC
TRBJ1-4 | NA | NA | TRBV19 | CASSWGDRTTNEKLFF | TGTGCCAGTAGTTGGGGAGACAGGACAACTAATGAAAAACTGTTTTTT
TRBJ1-1 | NA | NA | TRBV28 | CASSRQFIAEAFF | TGTGCCAGCAGCCGACAGTTTATAGCTGAAGCTTTCTTT
TRBJ2-6 | TRBD2 | NA | TRBV2 | CASRGTSGSSSGANVLTF | TGTGCCAGCAGGGGTACTAGCGGGAGCAGCTCTGGGGCCAACGTCCTGACTTTC
TRBJ1-2 | NA | NA | TRBV6-5 | CASSYRAGDYGYTF | TGTGCCAGCAGTTACAGGGCGGGGGACTATGGCTACACCTTC
TRBJ1-4 | TRBD1 | NA | TRBV2 | CASRPTGERNEKLFF | TGTGCCAGCAGGCCGACAGGGGAAAGAAATGAAAAACTGTTTTTT
TRBJ2-2 | NA | NA | TRBV5-1 | CASRLTGTLDTGELFF | TGCGCCAGCAGACTTACCGGGACACTGGACACCGGGGAGCTGTTTTTT
TRBJ2-3 | NA | NA | TRBV7-9 | CASSPGGPATDTQYF | TGTGCCAGCAGCCCGGGGGGCCCTGCCACAGATACGCAGTATTTT
TRBJ2-3 | TRBD2 | NA | TRBV5-1 | CATARTSGSSTDTQYF | TGCGCTACCGCGAGGACTAGCGGGTCTAGCACAGATACGCAGTATTTT